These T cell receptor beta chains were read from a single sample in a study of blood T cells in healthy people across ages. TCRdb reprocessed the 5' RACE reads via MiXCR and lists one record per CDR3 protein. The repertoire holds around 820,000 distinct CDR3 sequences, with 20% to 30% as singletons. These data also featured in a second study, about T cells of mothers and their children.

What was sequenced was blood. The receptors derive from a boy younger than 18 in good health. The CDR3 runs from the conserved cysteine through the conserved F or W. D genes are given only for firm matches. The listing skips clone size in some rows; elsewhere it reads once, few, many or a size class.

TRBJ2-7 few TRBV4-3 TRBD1 CASSQVRTGTRGQYF TGCGCCAGCAGCCAAGTGCGGACAGGGACGCGAGGGCAGTACTTC
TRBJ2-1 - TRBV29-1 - CSVVYNEQFF TGCAGCGTAGTTTACAATGAGCAGTTCTTC
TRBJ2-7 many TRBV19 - CASSIGGYEQYF TGTGCCAGCAGTATTGGTGGCTACGAGCAGTACTTC
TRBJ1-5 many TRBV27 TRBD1 CASSKQGGNQPQHF TGTGCCAGCAGTAAACAGGGGGGGAATCAGCCCCAGCATTTT
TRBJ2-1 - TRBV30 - CAWSPSDWRWFF TGTGCCTGGAGTCCTTCGGACTGGAGATGGTTCTTC
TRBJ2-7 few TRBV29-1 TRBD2 CSVQGLASVSSYEQYF TGCAGCGTTCAGGGACTAGCTTCCGTAAGCTCCTACGAGCAGTACTTC
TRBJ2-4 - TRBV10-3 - CAISERSSDLAKNIQYF TGTGCCATCAGTGAACGTTCTAGCGATCTAGCCAAAAACATTCAGTACTTC
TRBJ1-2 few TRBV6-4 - CASSDSRLGGHGYTF TGTGCCAGCAGTGACTCTAGGTTGGGGGGCCATGGCTACACCTTC
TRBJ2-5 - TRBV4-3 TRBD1 CVSSQFTGGTLQTQYF TGCGTCAGCAGCCAATTTACAGGGGGAACCCTACAGACCCAGTACTTC
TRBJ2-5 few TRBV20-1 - CSARDPIQETQYF TGCAGTGCTAGAGACCCCATCCAAGAGACCCAGTACTTC
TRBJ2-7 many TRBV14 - CASSHLGHQQYF TGTGCCAGCAGCCACCTTGGACACCAGCAGTACTTC
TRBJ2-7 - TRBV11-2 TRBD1 CASSSDRGPAYEQYF TGTGCCAGCAGCTCAGACAGGGGGCCAGCCTACGAGCAGTACTTC
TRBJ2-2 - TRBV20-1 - CSARTIQGTGELFF TGCAGTGCTAGGACGATACAGGGCACCGGGGAGCTGTTTTTT
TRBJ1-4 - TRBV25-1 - CASSKTLLTNEKLFF TGTGCCAGCAGTAAGACTCTTTTAACTAATGAAAAACTGTTTTTT
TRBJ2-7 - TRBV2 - CAARPEGDYEQYF TGTGCCGCTCGTCCAGAGGGGGACTACGAGCAGTACTTC
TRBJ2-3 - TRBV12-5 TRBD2 CASGSSGGYTDTQYF TGTGCTAGTGGTTCCAGCGGGGGATACACAGATACGCAGTATTTT
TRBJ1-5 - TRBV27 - CASSPAWGDQPQHF TGTGCCAGCAGTCCGGCATGGGGGGATCAGCCCCAGCATTTT
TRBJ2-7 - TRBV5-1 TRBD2 CASSLGTLVGTSLYEQYF TGCGCCAGCAGCTTGGGAACGCTTGTCGGGACTAGTCTTTACGAGCAGTACTTC
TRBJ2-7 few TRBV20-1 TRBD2 CSAGPSSLLLAGNTYEQYF TGCAGTGCTGGGCCCTCCTCCCTATTACTAGCGGGGAATACCTACGAGCAGTACTTC
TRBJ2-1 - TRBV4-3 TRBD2 CASSQDRTSETANNEQFF TGCGCCAGCAGCCAAGATAGGACTAGCGAGACAGCCAACAATGAGCAGTTCTTC
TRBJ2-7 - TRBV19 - CASSMGGYEQYF TGTGCCAGTAGTATGGGTGGTTACGAGCAGTACTTC
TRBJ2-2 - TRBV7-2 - CASSLKFYGELFF TGTGCCAGCAGCTTAAAGTTTTACGGGGAGCTGTTTTTT
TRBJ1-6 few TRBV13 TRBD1 CASRTGTGDSPLHF TGTGCCAGCAGGACCGGGACAGGCGACTCACCCCTCCACTTT
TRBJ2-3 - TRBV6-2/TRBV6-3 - CASSRRAQGTDTQYF TGTGCCAGCAGCCGGAGGGCACAGGGTACAGATACGCAGTATTTT
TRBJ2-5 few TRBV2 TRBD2 CASREDFVAGGIETQYF TGTGCCAGCAGGGAAGACTTCGTAGCGGGGGGGATTGAGACCCAGTACTTC
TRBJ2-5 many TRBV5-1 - CASSFVGYQETQYF TGCGCCAGCAGCTTCGTCGGCTACCAAGAGACCCAGTACTTC
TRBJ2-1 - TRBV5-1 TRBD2 CASSLPRAGGIGEQFF TGCGCCAGCAGCCTCCCCAGAGCGGGAGGGATTGGAGAGCAGTTCTTC
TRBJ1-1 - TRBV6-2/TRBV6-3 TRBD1 CASSYSGGMNTEAFF TGTGCCAGCAGTTACTCAGGGGGCATGAACACTGAAGCTTTCTTT
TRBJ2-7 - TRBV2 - CASMVKPYEQYF TGTGCCAGCATGGTAAAGCCCTACGAGCAGTACTTC
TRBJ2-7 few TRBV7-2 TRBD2 CASRLAGSLSYEQYF TGTGCCAGCAGACTAGCGGGGAGTTTGTCCTACGAGCAGTACTTC
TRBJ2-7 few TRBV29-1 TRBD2 CSVEDPRGSSYEQYF TGCAGCGTTGAAGATCCGCGGGGGAGCTCCTACGAGCAGTACTTC
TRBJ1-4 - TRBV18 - CASSRDANEKLFF TGTGCCAGCTCACGGGACGCTAATGAAAAACTGTTTTTT
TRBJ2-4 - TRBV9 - CASSEGTDSKNIQYF TGTGCCAGCAGCGAGGGGACGGATAGCAAAAACATTCAGTACTTC
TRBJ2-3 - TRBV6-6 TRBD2 CASSYRPGGWGTDTQYF TGTGCCAGCAGTTACCGCCCGGGGGGTTGGGGCACAGATACGCAGTATTTT
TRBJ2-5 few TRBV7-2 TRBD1 CASSLVSQGAGETQYF TGTGCCAGCAGCCTCGTCTCACAGGGGGCAGGGGAGACCCAGTACTTC
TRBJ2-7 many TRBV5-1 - CASSPGLLSYEQYF TGTGCCAGCAGTCCGGGACTTCTCTCCTACGAGCAGTACTTC
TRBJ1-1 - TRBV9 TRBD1 CASSATGGRMNTEAFF TGTGCCAGCAGCGCGACAGGGGGCCGAATGAACACTGAAGCTTTCTTT
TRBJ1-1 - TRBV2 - CASSGRYTEAFF TGTGCCAGCAGTGGTCGTTATACTGAAGCTTTCTTT
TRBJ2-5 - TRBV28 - CASSFKQGLETQYF TGTGCCAGCAGTTTTAAACAGGGTTTAGAGACCCAGTACTTC
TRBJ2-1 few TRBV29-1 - CSVEGAESYNEQFF TGCAGCGTTGAAGGCGCGGAATCCTACAATGAGCAGTTCTTC
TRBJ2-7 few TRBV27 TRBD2 CASSHIAGSSYEQYF TGTGCCAGCAGCCATATAGCGGGGAGCTCCTACGAGCAGTACTTC